A selection of T cell receptor beta chains follows, all from one sample in a study of CD8 T cells in ankylosing spondylitis. MiXCR, applied by TCRdb to the 5' RACE reads, yields one record per CDR3 protein. The profile covers about 540,000 distinct CDR3 sequences, with more than 9.5% appearing a single time and almost 7% taken by the ten largest. The specimen was blood, either unsorted or a sorted T cell fraction (not recorded which). The receptors shown here come from a male donor with ankylosing spondylitis. CDR3s include the opening cysteine and the closing phenylalanine or tryptophan. D genes are given only for firm matches. Clone size is shown for a subset of rows, as once, few, many or a class of expanded clone.

V gene,D gene,J gene,clone size,CDR3 protein,CDR3 DNA
TRBV7-9,-,TRBJ2-5,-,CASTDSKRAQETQYF,TGTGCCAGCACTGACTCAAAGAGGGCACAAGAGACCCAGTACTTC
TRBV29-1,-,TRBJ2-1,few,CSVDSLQTYNEQFF,TGCAGCGTTGACTCTCTTCAGACCTACAATGAGCAGTTCTTC
TRBV30,TRBD2,TRBJ2-2,few,CAWSVGVGGLADTGELFF,TGTGCCTGGAGTGTAGGAGTTGGTGGACTAGCGGACACCGGGGAGCTGTTTTTT
TRBV20-1,-,TRBJ1-1,-,CSATDNAEAFF,TGCAGTGCCACGGACAACGCTGAAGCTTTCTTT
TRBV20-1,-,TRBJ2-7,many,CSALGQFAYEQYF,TGCAGTGCCCTTGGACAGTTTGCCTACGAGCAGTACTTC
TRBV7-9,TRBD1,TRBJ1-3,-,CASSLQGVAGNTIYF,TGTGCCAGCAGCTTACAGGGGGTGGCCGGAAACACCATATATTTT
TRBV5-1,-,TRBJ2-5,many,CASSLVGSQETQYF,TGTGCCAGCAGCTTAGTTGGCAGCCAAGAGACCCAGTACTTC
TRBV3-1,-,TRBJ2-1,many,CASSQTQSEQFF,TGTGCCAGCAGCCAAACCCAGAGTGAGCAGTTCTTC
TRBV4-2,-,TRBJ1-2,-,CASSQISGSYGYTF,TGTGCCAGCAGCCAAATCTCGGGCTCCTATGGCTACACCTTC
TRBV5-1,-,TRBJ2-7,many,CASSLDVVSYEQYF,TGCGCCAGCAGCTTGGACGTTGTTTCCTACGAGCAGTACTTC
TRBV7-2,-,TRBJ1-5,few,CASSFGEGGQPQHF,TGTGCCAGCAGCTTTGGGGAGGGCGGACAGCCCCAGCATTTT
TRBV27,TRBD1,TRBJ1-6,-,CASSFYVARGNSPLHF,TGTGCCAGCAGTTTTTATGTTGCCAGGGGGAATTCACCCCTCCACTTT
TRBV4-2,-,TRBJ2-1,few,CASSQGDNEQFF,TGTGCCAGCAGCCAAGGGGACAATGAGCAGTTCTTC
TRBV2,TRBD2,TRBJ2-3,-,CASRLAGAWDTQYF,TGTGCCAGCAGACTAGCGGGAGCGTGGGATACGCAGTATTTT
TRBV11-1,-,TRBJ2-1,few,CASSLPSAGGPGIIYEQFF,TGTGCCAGCAGCTTACCATCGGCGGGTGGACCGGGAATTATCTATGAGCAGTTCTTC
TRBV5-1,TRBD1,TRBJ2-4,many,CASSLTYPGQGGKNIQYF,TGCGCCAGCAGCTTGACATATCCGGGACAGGGAGGCAAAAACATTCAGTACTTC
TRBV2,-,TRBJ1-4,many,CASTSLRLTNEKLFF,TGTGCCAGCACCTCCCTGAGGTTAACTAATGAAAAACTGTTTTTT
TRBV2,-,TRBJ2-5,-,CASSGPKETQYF,TGTGCCAGCAGCGGACCAAAAGAGACCCAGTACTTC
TRBV20-1,-,TRBJ2-1,-,CSATPSYSYNEQFF,TGCAGCGCAACCCCCTCTTACTCCTACAATGAGCAGTTCTTC
TRBV29-1,TRBD2,TRBJ2-3,many,CSVDNADGAGGDTQYF,TGCAGCGTTGACAACGCAGACGGGGCGGGAGGAGATACGCAGTATTTT
TRBV20-1,-,TRBJ2-5,many,CSASQFVGPFRAQETQYF,TGCAGTGCTAGCCAATTTGTCGGACCTTTCCGGGCGCAAGAGACCCAGTACTTC
TRBV20-1,-,TRBJ1-1,few,CSARISASEAFF,TGCAGTGCTAGAATCAGTGCTTCTGAAGCTTTCTTT
TRBV7-8,-,TRBJ1-5,few,CASSSDRNNQPQHF,TGTGCCAGCAGCTCGGACCGAAACAATCAGCCCCAGCATTTT
TRBV7-9,-,TRBJ1-2,many,CASSSGGYGYTF,TGTGCCAGCAGCTCGGGGGGCTATGGCTACACCTTC
TRBV29-1,-,TRBJ2-3,-,CSVERGALAQYF,TGCAGCGTGGAAAGGGGGGCGCTTGCGCAGTATTTT
TRBV5-1,TRBD1,TRBJ1-1,many,CASSSRQGENTEAFF,TGCGCCAGCAGCTCCCGACAGGGAGAGAACACTGAAGCTTTCTTT
TRBV14,-,TRBJ1-2,-,CASSQEEYREVSIGYTF,TGTGCCAGCAGCCAAGAGGAATACAGGGAAGTCTCTATCGGCTACACCTTC
TRBV7-2,TRBD1,TRBJ2-5,-,CASSSLGDREAQETQYF,TGTGCCAGCAGCTCATTGGGGGACAGGGAAGCTCAAGAGACCCAGTACTTC
TRBV5-1,-,TRBJ2-3,-,CASSLPGPTDTQYF,TGCGCCAGCAGCTTGCCGGGCCCTACAGATACGCAGTATTTT
TRBV3-1,-,TRBJ2-7,-,CASSQLHKTQGRGEQYF,TGTGCCAGCAGCCAACTACATAAGACGCAGGGAAGAGGGGAGCAGTACTTC
TRBV12-3/TRBV12-4,-,TRBJ2-7,few,CASSAGSSYEQYF,TGTGCCAGCAGTGCAGGGTCCTCCTACGAGCAGTACTTC
TRBV7-2,TRBD1,TRBJ1-6,many,CASTHGTGVNSPLHF,TGTGCCAGCACCCACGGGACAGGGGTAAATTCACCCCTCCACTTT
TRBV7-9,-,TRBJ1-2,-,CASSGNPRSNYGYTF,TGTGCCAGCAGCGGGAACCCGCGCTCTAACTATGGCTACACCTTC
TRBV4-1,-,TRBJ1-2,few,CASSQAALNYGYTF,TGCGCCAGCAGTCAAGCTGCACTGAACTATGGCTACACCTTC
TRBV28,TRBD2,TRBJ2-7,few,CASSSAGLAGVEQYF,TGTGCCAGCAGTTCCGCGGGACTAGCGGGAGTCGAGCAGTACTTC
TRBV10-3,-,TRBJ1-3,few,CAISESRGNTIYF,TGTGCCATCAGTGAGTCAAGGGGAAACACCATATATTTT
TRBV2,-,TRBJ2-3,-,CASSERQGGIDTQYF,TGTGCCAGCAGTGAAAGGCAGGGGGGAATCGATACGCAGTATTTT
TRBV2,-,TRBJ1-4,-,CASILQSMGEKLFF,TGTGCCAGCATCCTCCAGAGTATGGGGGAAAAACTGTTTTTT
TRBV21-1,-,TRBJ1-2,-,CASSKVEGRDYTF,TGTGCCAGCAGCAAAGTGGAAGGGAGGGATTACACCTTC
TRBV12-3/TRBV12-4,-,TRBJ2-7,-,CASSSYRVKQYF,TGTGCCAGCAGTTCATACAGGGTCAAGCAGTACTTC
TRBV10-3,-,TRBJ2-3,many,CAIRPSENTDTQYF,TGTGCCATCAGGCCTAGCGAAAACACAGATACGCAGTATTTT
TRBV10-1,-,TRBJ2-2,-,CASSNSPGELFF,TGCGCCAGCAGTAACTCCCCCGGGGAGCTGTTTTTT
TRBV5-1,-,TRBJ2-3,-,CASSAFEPSTDTQYF,TGCGCCAGCAGCGCCTTTGAACCTAGCACAGATACGCAGTATTTT
TRBV7-9,-,TRBJ2-2,few,CASPKKGREWIGELFF,TGTGCCAGCCCAAAGAAGGGCAGGGAGTGGATCGGGGAGCTGTTTTTT
TRBV7-9,-,TRBJ1-1,few,CASSFPAANTEAFF,TGTGCCAGCAGCTTTCCTGCGGCGAACACTGAAGCTTTCTTT
TRBV25-1,TRBD1,TRBJ1-4,-,CASSEYGTETHEKLFF,TGTGCCAGCAGTGAATATGGGACAGAGACCCATGAAAAACTGTTTTTT
TRBV5-1,-,TRBJ1-2,many,CASSLGWNYGYTF,TGCGCCAGCAGCTTGGGATGGAACTATGGCTACACCTTC
TRBV28,-,TRBJ1-5,-,CASRPDRNQPQHF,TGTGCCAGCAGACCCGACAGAAATCAGCCCCAGCATTTT